This TCR beta chain was identified during a study of OX40 agonist ivuxolimab in advanced cancers. Overall study: Patients enrolled in dose escalation were diagnosed with hepatocellular carcinoma, melanoma, renal cell or head and neck cancer. Allowance was made for prior anti-PD-1, anti-PD-L1 or anti-CTLA-4 therapy, and 40% to 45% had some.

This clone has only one observation. Clones were sequenced by immunoSEQ multiplex PCR, and TCRdb holds only the in-frame ones, with some missing. The data contain tens of thousands of clones, approximately 86% of them singletons. V was pared by 0 bases and J by 0 bases, with 11 bases between. There are 16 residues in the CDR3. CDR1 and CDR2 (germline): MNHEY, SVGAGI. Patients had blood sampled at baseline and again on cycle 4 day 1 and cycle 7 day 1. The sequenced sample was CD4+ or CD8+ T cells sorted from blood, obtained in a trial of the OX40 agonist ivuxolimab. This sequence joins TRBV6-5 and TRBJ1-1, with no clear D. The sequence derives from an adult with an advanced solid tumor such as melanoma, head and neck, liver or kidney cancer. The CDR3 region has the DNA TGTGCCAGCAGTTACTCGATACAGCTCCTGAACACTGAAGCTTTCTTT. Its translation is CASSYSIQLLNTEAFF.